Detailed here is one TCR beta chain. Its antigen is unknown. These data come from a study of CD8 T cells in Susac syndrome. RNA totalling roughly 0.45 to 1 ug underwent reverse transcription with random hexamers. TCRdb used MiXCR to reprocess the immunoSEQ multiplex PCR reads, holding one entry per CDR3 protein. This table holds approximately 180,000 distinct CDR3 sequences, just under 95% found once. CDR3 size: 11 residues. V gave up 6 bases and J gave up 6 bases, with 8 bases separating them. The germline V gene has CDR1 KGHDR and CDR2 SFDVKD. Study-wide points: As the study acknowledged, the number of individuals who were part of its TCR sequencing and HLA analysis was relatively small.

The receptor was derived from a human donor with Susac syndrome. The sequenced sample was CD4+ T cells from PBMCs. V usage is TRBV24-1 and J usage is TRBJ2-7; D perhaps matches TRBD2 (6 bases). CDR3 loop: CATSKGGEQYF. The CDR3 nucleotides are TGTGCCACCAGTAAGGGAGGCGAGCAGTACTTC.